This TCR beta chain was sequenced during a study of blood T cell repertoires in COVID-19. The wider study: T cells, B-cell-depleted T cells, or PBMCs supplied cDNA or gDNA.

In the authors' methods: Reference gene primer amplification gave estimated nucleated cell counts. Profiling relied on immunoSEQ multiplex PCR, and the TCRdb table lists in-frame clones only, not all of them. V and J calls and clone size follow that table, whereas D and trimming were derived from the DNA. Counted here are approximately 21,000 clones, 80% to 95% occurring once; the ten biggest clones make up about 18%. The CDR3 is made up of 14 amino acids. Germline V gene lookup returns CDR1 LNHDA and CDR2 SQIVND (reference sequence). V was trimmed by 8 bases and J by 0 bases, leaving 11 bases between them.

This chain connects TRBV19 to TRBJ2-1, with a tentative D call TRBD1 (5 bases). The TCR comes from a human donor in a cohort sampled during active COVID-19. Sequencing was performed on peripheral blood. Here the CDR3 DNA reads TGTGCCAGTCATGACAGTAACTCCTACAATGAGCAGTTCTTC. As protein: CASHDSNSYNEQFF. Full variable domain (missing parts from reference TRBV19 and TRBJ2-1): DGGITQSPKYLFRKEGQNVTLSCEQNLNHDAMYWYRQDPGQGLRLIYYSQIVNDFQKGDIAEGYSVSREKKESFPLTVTSAQKNPTAFYLCASHDSNSYNEQFFGPGTRLTVL.